This T cell receptor beta chain originates from a study of CDR3 diversity in severe acne. TCRdb re-called the PCR reads through MiXCR, storing one row per CDR3 protein. This sample has almost 85,000 distinct CDR3 sequences, with about 54% found just once. The V gene lost 3 bases and the J gene lost 11 bases, with 24 bases spanning the gap. The germline CDR1 and CDR2 sequences are DFQATT and SNEGSKA (reference sequence). The CDR3 contains 15 residues. V usage is TRBV20-1 and J usage is TRBJ2-3; no clear D. This clonotype was obtained from a male donor in good health, without acne. Sequencing was done on a sample of blood. The CDR3 bases are TGCAGTGCTAGTCAGTCCTTGGGCGGCTGGAATGAGCAGTATTTT. Encoded protein: CSASQSLGGWNEQYF.